These T cell receptor beta chains were read from a single sample in a study of human T cells and chemical hapten exposure. TCRdb reprocessed the RACE reads with MiXCR, giving one entry per CDR3 protein. The sample has 85,000 to 90,000 distinct CDR3 sequences; nearly 10% are singletons. This sample comprised whole blood, obtained in connection with sensitization to the hapten diphenylcyclopropenone (DPC). These receptors originate from a woman in her forties with alopecia areata. Some clones in this sample may be carry-over from other donors' samples. Both conserved end residues are part of each CDR3. D genes are given only for firm matches. Only part of the rows carry a size: once, few, many, or a class if the clone is expanded.

D gene	V gene	clone size	J gene	CDR3 protein	CDR3 DNA
TRBD2	TRBV4-2	many	TRBJ2-7	CASSQGASGPYEQYF	TGTGCCAGCAGCCAAGGGGCTAGCGGGCCGTACGAGCAGTACTTC
TRBD2	TRBV14	-	TRBJ2-1	CASSQGTSGWFGNNEQFF	TGTGCCAGCAGCCAAGGGACTAGCGGGTGGTTCGGGAACAATGAGCAGTTCTTC
TRBD1	TRBV20-1	few	TRBJ1-5	CSVLDRDHRNQPQHF	TGCAGTGTCCTGGACAGGGACCACCGGAATCAGCCCCAGCATTTT
TRBD2	TRBV4-2	-	TRBJ2-5	CASSQDIGRGDVQETQYF	TGTGCCAGCAGCCAAGATATCGGTCGGGGGGACGTTCAAGAGACCCAGTACTTC
TRBD2	TRBV10-3	few	TRBJ2-3	CAIRGAGTSTDTQYF	TGTGCCATCAGAGGAGCGGGAACTAGCACAGATACGCAGTATTTT
-	TRBV6-2/TRBV6-3	many	TRBJ2-3	CASRPGATDTQYF	TGTGCCAGCCGCCCGGGAGCCACAGATACGCAGTATTTT
-	TRBV19	many	TRBJ1-5	CASIPSGGFKTQHF	TGTGCCAGTATCCCCTCCGGGGGGTTTAAGACCCAGCATTTT
-	TRBV4-1	many	TRBJ2-2	CASSQLDMGFPTGELFF	TGCGCCAGCAGCCAACTTGACATGGGCTTTCCCACCGGGGAGCTGTTTTTT
TRBD2	TRBV5-1	many	TRBJ2-4	CASGLEKNIQYF	TGCGCCAGCGGACTAGAGAAAAACATTCAGTACTTC
TRBD1	TRBV12-3/TRBV12-4	-	TRBJ2-7	CASSFFGTATSYEQYF	TGTGCCAGCAGTTTTTTTGGGACAGCCACCTCCTACGAGCAGTACTTC
-	TRBV29-1	many	TRBJ1-2	CSVVSGGYGYTF	TGCAGCGTTGTGTCGGGGGGATATGGCTACACCTTC
-	TRBV24-1	many	TRBJ2-3	CATRGDKRDTQYF	TGTGCCACCAGAGGGGACAAGCGAGATACGCAGTATTTT
-	TRBV7-2	few	TRBJ1-6	CASSPGSWGSPLHF	TGTGCCAGCAGCCCCGGTTCTTGGGGATCACCCCTCCACTTT
-	TRBV7-9	few	TRBJ2-1	CASSLEVYNEQFF	TGTGCCAGCAGCTTAGAGGTTTACAATGAGCAGTTCTTC
-	TRBV12-3/TRBV12-4	many	TRBJ1-5	CASRINQPQHF	TGTGCCAGCAGAATTAATCAGCCCCAGCATTTT
-	TRBV7-2	once	TRBJ2-7	CASSSISFSYEQYF	TGTGCCAGCAGCTCAATTTCGTTTTCCTACGAGCAGTACTTC
-	TRBV4-3	many	TRBJ1-5	CASSQDKSQPQHF	TGCGCCAGCAGCCAAGATAAGTCCCAGCCCCAGCATTTT
-	TRBV2	-	TRBJ2-3	CASSRGVGATDTQYF	TGTGCCAGCAGCAGGGGAGTCGGGGCCACAGATACGCAGTATTTT
-	TRBV20-1	many	TRBJ1-3	CSARLSGNTIYF	TGCAGTGCGCGTCTATCTGGAAACACCATATATTTT
TRBD2	TRBV12-3/TRBV12-4	many	TRBJ2-3	CASRPTSLAGGTDTQYF	TGTGCCAGCAGACCCACTTCCCTAGCGGGGGGCACAGATACGCAGTATTTT
-	TRBV11-2	many	TRBJ1-6	CASSLEGRISPLHF	TGTGCCAGCAGCTTAGAAGGGAGAATTTCACCCCTCCACTTT
-	TRBV7-9	-	TRBJ1-5	CASSEGFQPQHF	TGTGCCAGCTCCGAGGGATTTCAGCCCCAGCATTTT
TRBD1	TRBV6-2/TRBV6-3	many	TRBJ1-5	CASSSPTGGYQPQHF	TGTGCCAGCAGTTCTCCTACAGGGGGCTACCAGCCCCAGCATTTT
-	TRBV28	many	TRBJ2-5	CASSLLVPGRFQETQYF	TGTGCCAGCAGTTTATTGGTACCCGGGAGATTCCAAGAGACCCAGTACTTC
-	TRBV12-5	many	TRBJ1-2	CASGPGLNGYTF	TGTGCTAGTGGTCCGGGGCTCAATGGCTACACCTTC
-	TRBV9	many	TRBJ1-2	CASSAGPRWENGYTF	TGTGCCAGCAGCGCGGGGCCCCGATGGGAGAATGGCTACACCTTC
-	TRBV2	many	TRBJ2-3	CASGESLPTDTQYF	TGTGCCAGCGGAGAGAGCCTTCCCACAGATACGCAGTATTTT
-	TRBV2	many	TRBJ1-2	CATGSGYYGYTF	TGTGCCACAGGGTCGGGGTACTATGGCTACACCTTC
-	TRBV5-4	once	TRBJ1-4	CVSSFSRTGMREKLFF	TGTGTCAGCAGCTTCTCCCGAACAGGGATGAGGGAAAAACTGTTTTTT
TRBD1	TRBV4-3	few	TRBJ1-5	CASSQTAGGGQPQHF	TGCGCCAGCAGCCAAACCGCAGGGGGCGGTCAGCCCCAGCATTTT
-	TRBV7-2	many	TRBJ2-5	CASSPTPSSRETQYF	TGTGCCAGCAGCCCAACCCCGAGTAGCCGGGAGACCCAGTACTTC
-	TRBV4-3	few	TRBJ1-1	CASSRVKQRAEAFF	TGCGCCAGCAGCCGAGTGAAACAGAGGGCTGAAGCTTTCTTT
TRBD1	TRBV12-3/TRBV12-4	many	TRBJ1-1	CASSSLVQGAVAFF	TGTGCCAGCAGTTCCCTAGTACAGGGGGCGGTCGCTTTCTTT
-	TRBV12-3/TRBV12-4	many	TRBJ2-2	CASSSILLTGELFF	TGTGCCAGCAGTTCGATACTACTGACCGGGGAGCTGTTTTTT
-	TRBV18	many	TRBJ1-4	CASSPPMGAREKLFF	TGTGCCAGCTCACCACCGATGGGGGCGAGGGAAAAACTGTTTTTT
-	TRBV12-3/TRBV12-4	many	TRBJ2-6	CASRQGSGANVLTF	TGTGCCAGCAGGCAGGGTTCCGGGGCCAACGTCCTGACTTTC
-	TRBV20-1	-	TRBJ1-2	CSARDWGGFDNYGYTF	TGCAGTGCTAGAGATTGGGGGGGCTTTGATAACTATGGCTACACCTTC
TRBD2	TRBV4-3	many	TRBJ2-3	CASSQEGTSPSTDTQYF	TGCGCCAGCAGCCAAGAGGGGACTAGCCCTAGCACAGATACGCAGTATTTT
TRBD2	TRBV4-3	many	TRBJ2-5	CASSQAGTSGQETQYF	TGCGCCAGCAGCCAAGCAGGGACTAGCGGCCAAGAGACCCAGTACTTC
-	TRBV27	many	TRBJ2-7	CASSSSVISYEQYF	-
TRBD1	TRBV7-7	-	TRBJ1-1	CASRPIAGTGGVTEAFF	TGTGCCAGCAGACCGATTGCCGGGACAGGGGGCGTCACTGAAGCTTTCTTT
-	TRBV6-2/TRBV6-3	-	TRBJ2-7	CASSYSISLQSSYEQYF	TGTGCCAGCAGTTACTCGATATCGTTACAGTCCTCCTACGAGCAGTACTTC
TRBD1	TRBV7-8	few	TRBJ1-1	CASSWDSSLNTEAFF	TGTGCCAGCAGCTGGGACAGCAGTTTGAACACTGAAGCTTTCTTT
TRBD2	TRBV11-2	many	TRBJ2-1	CASSLSRGLAINEQFF	TGTGCCAGCAGCTTAAGCCGGGGACTAGCCATCAATGAGCAGTTCTTC
-	TRBV7-9	-	TRBJ1-2	CASGPPHYGYTF	TGTGCCAGCGGGCCCCCTCACTATGGCTACACCTTC
-	TRBV4-2	-	TRBJ2-1	CASKTSPLALLNEQFF	TGTGCCAGCAAGACCAGTCCCCTAGCCTTACTAAATGAGCAGTTCTTC
TRBD1	TRBV27	many	TRBJ1-6	CASSLRGTGSGGSPLHF	TGTGCCAGCAGTCTGAGGGGGACAGGGTCCGGTGGATCACCCCTCCACTTT
TRBD2	TRBV7-6	many	TRBJ2-1	CASSSSGGRGRFF	TGTGCCAGCAGCTCCAGCGGGGGGAGAGGAAGGTTCTTC
-	TRBV20-1	many	TRBJ1-5	CSAGLGANQPQHF	TGCAGTGCGGGTTTAGGGGCGAATCAGCCCCAGCATTTT
-	TRBV7-2	-	TRBJ2-7	CASSLIRDLGHEQYF	TGTGCCAGCAGCTTAATCCGGGATCTCGGCCACGAGCAGTACTTC
-	TRBV6-2/TRBV6-3	-	TRBJ2-7	CATIRVEGGYEQYF	TGTGCCACTATCCGAGTGGAAGGGGGTTACGAGCAGTACTTC
-	TRBV4-3	-	TRBJ1-2	CASSQVGTANYGYTF	TGCGCCAGCAGCCAAGTGGGAACAGCTAACTATGGCTACACCTTC
TRBD1	TRBV2	few	TRBJ1-1	CASSDSAGQALATEAFF	TGTGCCAGCAGTGACTCTGCAGGACAGGCCTTGGCCACTGAAGCTTTCTTT
-	TRBV10-3	few	TRBJ1-1	CAISEPRLYTEAFF	TGTGCCATCAGTGAGCCCCGCCTCTACACTGAAGCTTTCTTT